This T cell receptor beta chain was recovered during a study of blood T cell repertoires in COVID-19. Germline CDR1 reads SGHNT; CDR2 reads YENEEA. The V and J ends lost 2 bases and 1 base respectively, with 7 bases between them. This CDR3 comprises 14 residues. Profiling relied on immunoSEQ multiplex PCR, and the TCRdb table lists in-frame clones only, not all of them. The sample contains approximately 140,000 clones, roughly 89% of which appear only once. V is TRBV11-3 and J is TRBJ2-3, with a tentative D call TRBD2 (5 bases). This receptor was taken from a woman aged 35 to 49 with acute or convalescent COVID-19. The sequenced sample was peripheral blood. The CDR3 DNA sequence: TGTGCCAGCAGCTTAAGCGGACGCACAGATACGCAGTATTTT. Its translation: CASSLSGRTDTQYF.